These 5 T cell receptor beta chains came from one sample sequenced in a study of T cell responses to AZD1222 COVID-19 vaccine (dated by TCRdb to the early 2020s). The method behind the library was the immunoSEQ multiplex PCR assay. TCRdb stores this immuneACCESS table with in-frame sequences only. Part of the clones is absent; in the studies checked, under half of the shortfall reflects unresolved V genes, and no reason is known for the rest. For this sample the table gives 110,000 to 150,000 clones, of which approximately 90% were detected only once. The ten largest account for around 2.1% of the sample. Explained via the paper, the time point label denotes: about 28 days (+/-7) after the second vaccine dose. Sequencing was performed on peripheral blood, taken 28 days after the second AZD1222 dose. These receptors originate from an adult who received the AZD1222 COVID-19 vaccine.

The chain recombines TRBV30 with TRBJ1-4; no definite D call. V was clipped by 0 bases and J by 7 bases, with 18 bases between them. Germline loops: CDR1 GTSNPN, CDR2 SVGIG (reference sequence). The CDR3 has 16 amino acids. The CDR3 nucleotides read TGTGCCTGGAGTGTATTCGGGTCCCCATTGGGTGAAAAACTGTTTTTT. It yields the protein CAWSVFGSPLGEKLFF.

The gene calls are TRBV5-1 and TRBJ1-6, with 7 bases identical to TRBD1. V was pared by 0 bases and J by 0 bases, with 6 bases of the junction left unmatched. CDR3 length: 18 residues. The germline gives CDR1 SGHRS, CDR2 YFSETQ. The CDR3 is CASSLAERGPSYNSPLHF. The CDR3 nucleotides are TGCGCCAGCAGCTTGGCCGAGAGGGGGCCCTCCTATAATTCACCCCTCCACTTT.

The chain is built from TRBV12-3 or TRBV12-4 and TRBJ2-3; D perhaps matches TRBD2 (6 bases). This CDR3 has 13 residues. Trimming removed 4 bases at V and 4 bases at J, with 9 bases between. CDR3 sequence reads: CASSSLAADTQYF. The CDR3 DNA sequence: TGTGCCAGCAGTTCACTAGCAGCAGATACGCAGTATTTT.

This sequence joins TRBV5-4 and TRBJ2-3; 13 bases line up with TRBD2. Germline CDR1 reads SGHNT; CDR2 reads YYREEE (reference sequence). This CDR3 has 15 residues. With 3 bases clipped from V and 4 bases from J, the junction kept 2 bases outside the gene matches. CDR3 residues: CASSSGLAGSDTQYF. The CDR3 region has the DNA TGTGCCAGCAGCTCGGGACTAGCGGGATCAGATACGCAGTATTTT.

The chain combines TRBV28 with TRBJ2-3, with a weak D call TRBD2 (7 bases). This CDR3 comprises 16 residues. Deletions cut 8 bases from V and 8 bases from J, with 26 bases between. Germline CDR1 reads MDHEN; CDR2 reads SYDVKM. The DNA of the CDR3 is TGTGCCAGCTCCGCAGGCGGTCTAGCGGCAGGGGCTACGCAGTATTTT. Protein: CASSAGGLAAGATQYF. Using reference TRBV28 and TRBJ2-3 for the parts outside the CDR3, the full variable domain is DVKVTQSSRYLVKRTGEKVFLECVQDMDHENMFWYRQDPGLGLRLIYFSYDVKMKEKGDIPEGYSVSREKKERFSLILESASTNQTSMYLCASSAGGLAAGATQYFGPGTRLTVL.